The 30 T cell receptor beta chains listed next were all sequenced from one sample in a study of T-cell memory formation after mild COVID-19. TCRdb itself ran the 5' RACE reads through MiXCR, one entry per CDR3 protein. The sample yields 360,000 or so distinct CDR3 sequences, approximately 27% seen once. The sequencing input was PBMCs or a T cell subset sorted from them (not recorded which). Every receptor here comes from an adult woman who had mild COVID-19 (a few samples of this study predate the infection). Cell type and time point are not known.

The table lists this clonotype with many counts. The chain has TRBV7-8 and TRBJ2-1; perhaps TRBD1 as D (5 bases). Trimming left V 4 bases short and J 1 base short, with 11 bases between. Germline V lookup: CDR1 SGHVS, CDR2 FQNEAQ. CDR3 size: 15 residues. CDR3 nucleotide sequence: TGTGCCAGCAGCTCCAGGGAAGGGTCCTACAATGAGCAGTTCTTC. It specifies CASSSREGSYNEQFF.

This clonotype was detected only a few times. The V call is TRBV23-1, the J call TRBJ2-5; the D gene is possibly TRBD1 (5 bases). TRBV23-1 is an open reading frame whose function is uncertain. The CDR3 sequence is 15 residues long. Trimming took off 0 bases at V and 4 bases at J, with 12 bases between the two ends. The CDR3 spells CASSQSSRARETQYF. In DNA form, the CDR3 reads TGCGCCAGCAGTCAATCGTCCAGGGCGAGAGAGACCCAGTACTTC.

In this sample, this clonotype turned up a few times. The junction departs from the called germline gene at one end, perhaps through a read error. This rearrangement joins TRBV12-3 or TRBV12-4 to TRBJ2-7; possible D gene TRBD2, 6 bases. The length of the CDR3 is 13 residues. CDR3 bases: TGTGCCAGCAGTTTAGCCCCGGACACCGGGGAGGACTTC. Encoded protein: CASSLAPDTGEDF.

The chain employs TRBV6-5 and TRBJ2-5, with 9 bases fitting TRBD2. From germline, CDR1 is MNHEY and CDR2 SVGAGI. Unmatched junction bases numbered 14, after V lost 5 bases and J lost 7 bases. This CDR3 has 16 amino acids. CDR3 coding DNA: TGTGCCAGCAGTAACCCCTTCTTAGCGGGAGAGGGGACCCAGTACTTC. Amino acids: CASSNPFLAGEGTQYF.

This clonotype was observed a handful of times. The rearrangement uses TRBV7-8 and TRBJ1-2, with D possibly being TRBD1 (6 bases). The CDR3 runs to 15 residues. Trimming took 2 bases from V and 4 from J, leaving 14 bases between them. Germline lookup yields CDR1 SGHVS and CDR2 FQNEAQ. The CDR3: CASSLTQGQGYGYTF. CDR3 nucleotides: TGTGCCAGCAGCTTAACACAGGGCCAGGGCTATGGCTACACCTTC.

The chain links TRBV9 to TRBJ1-2, with a tentative D call TRBD1 (5 bases). V was trimmed by 4 bases and J by 4 bases, leaving 20 bases between them. Germline CDR1 is SGDLS and CDR2 is YYNGEE. CDR3 length equals 16 residues. The CDR3 loop is CASSTRGREGIYGYTF. The CDR3 region has the DNA TGTGCCAGCAGCACCCGGGGTAGGGAGGGGATCTATGGCTACACCTTC.

The gene calls are TRBV29-1 and TRBJ2-7; D uncertain. CDR1 is SQVTM and CDR2 is ANQGSEA in the germline V gene. The ends were cut back, 1 base at V and 2 bases at J, with 9 bases in the middle. The CDR3 extends over 13 amino acids. The CDR3 reads CSVEVQNTYEQYF. CDR3 coding DNA: TGCAGCGTTGAAGTTCAAAATACCTACGAGCAGTACTTC.

V and J are TRBV4-2 and TRBJ1-2; D remains ambiguous. The CDR3 loop spans 15 amino acids. The V and J ends lost 1 base and 4 bases respectively, with 13 bases between them. In germline, CDR1 is LGHNA, CDR2 YNFKEQ. DNA for the CDR3: TGTGCCAGCAGCCAAGGCGGACCTGAGGGCTATGGCTACACCTTC. It yields the protein CASSQGGPEGYGYTF.

V usage is TRBV30 and J usage is TRBJ1-1; tentatively, D is TRBD1 (6 bases). CDR1 is GTSNPN, CDR2 SVGIG, per germline (reference sequence). The CDR3 loop spans 13 amino acids. Trimming left V 4 bases short and J 1 base short, with 10 bases between. The CDR3 coding sequence is TGTGCCTGGACCCGGACAGCGAACACTGAAGCTTTCTTT. Encoded protein: CAWTRTANTEAFF.

The V gene is TRBV7-2, the J gene TRBJ2-5, with D perhaps matching TRBD1 (6 bases). The V end lost 3 bases, the J end lost 0 bases, and 11 bases lay between the germline ends. This CDR3 comprises 15 residues. The germline gives CDR1 SGHTA, CDR2 FQGNSA. The chain's CDR3 is CASSFSGTNQETQYF. As DNA, the CDR3 is TGTGCCAGCAGCTTCTCGGGGACAAACCAAGAGACCCAGTACTTC. The full variable domain, with the rest looked up from reference TRBV7-2 and TRBJ2-5, is GAGVSQSPSNKVTEKGKDVELRCDPISGHTALYWYRQSLGQGLEFLIYFQGNSAPDKSGLPSDRFSAERTGGSVSTLTIQRTQQEDSAVYLCASSFSGTNQETQYFGPGTRLLVL.

The J gene is TRBJ1-5, the V gene TRBV24-1, with a weak D call TRBD1 (5 bases). Trimming stripped 6 bases from V and 7 bases from J, with 12 bases between. The CDR3 sequence is 13 residues long. Germline lookup yields CDR1 KGHDR and CDR2 SFDVKD. CDR3 sequence reads: CATSLTGAQPQHF. The CDR3 DNA reads as TGTGCCACCAGTTTAACAGGCGCACAGCCCCAGCATTTT.

V is TRBV4-1 and J is TRBJ2-1; a possible D gene is TRBD2 (6 bases). V was pared by 3 bases and J by 3 bases, with 30 bases between. CDR1 is MGHRA and CDR2 is YSYEKL in the germline V gene. The CDR3 runs to 21 residues. Written as DNA, the CDR3 is TGCGCCAGCAGCCACGACCTGAGGAGGCATCTCGGGGGAGGATACTACAATGAGCAGTTCTTC. Its translation: CASSHDLRRHLGGGYYNEQFF.

This chain connects TRBV7-2 to TRBJ2-1, with no clear D. The CDR3 consists of 15 residues. From germline, CDR1 is SGHTA and CDR2 FQGNSA. V lost 0 bases and J lost 6, with 12 bases in between. The CDR3 DNA sequence: TGTGCCAGCAGCTTAGCTTGCCTCACGGGCAATGAGCAGTTCTTC. It encodes CASSLACLTGNEQFF. Supplemented by reference TRBV7-2 and TRBJ2-1, the full variable domain reads GAGVSQSPSNKVTEKGKDVELRCDPISGHTALYWYRQSLGQGLEFLIYFQGNSAPDKSGLPSDRFSAERTGGSVSTLTIQRTQQEDSAVYLCASSLACLTGNEQFFGPGTRLTVL.

V gene TRBV20-1 combines with J gene TRBJ2-3; 10 bases align to TRBD2. The germline V gene has CDR1 DFQATT and CDR2 SNEGSKA (reference sequence). Trimming cost V 7 bases and J 0 bases; bases outside gene matches: 16. The length of the CDR3 is 18 residues. CDR3 amino acids: CSVLRPGLARSSTDTQYF. The CDR3 DNA follows: TGCAGTGTCCTACGACCGGGACTAGCGAGGTCTAGCACAGATACGCAGTATTTT.

The rearrangement joins TRBV4-2 to TRBJ1-1, with D perhaps TRBD1 (5 bases). Germline V gives CDR1 LGHNA, CDR2 YNFKEQ. Between the trimmed V and J ends, which lost 3 bases and 1 base, there was a span of 12 bases. This CDR3 comprises 15 residues. The CDR3 sequence: CASSQLQAGNTEAFF. The CDR3 DNA is TGTGCCAGCAGCCAGTTACAGGCTGGGAACACTGAAGCTTTCTTT.

This clonotype was recorded at least ten times. V is TRBV6-5 and J is TRBJ2-3, with TRBD2 identical over 10 bases. The CDR3 is 15 residues long. J gave up 2 bases and V 5 bases, and 4 bases lay outside the gene matches. The germline V gene encodes CDR1 MNHEY and CDR2 SVGAGI. This CDR3 reads CASSTAGGPTDTQYF. CDR3 coding DNA: TGTGCCAGCAGTACAGCGGGGGGGCCCACAGATACGCAGTATTTT.

J is TRBJ1-1 and V is TRBV25-1, with a weak D call TRBD1 (5 bases). Trimming took 7 bases from V and 1 from J, leaving 10 bases between them. The germline V gene encodes CDR1 MGHDK and CDR2 SYGVNS. CDR3 size: 13 residues. CDR3 sequence reads: CASTPRANTEAFF. The CDR3 DNA sequence: TGTGCCAGCACCCCCAGGGCGAACACTGAAGCTTTCTTT. Complete variable domain (other parts from reference TRBV25-1 and TRBJ1-1): EADIYQTPRYLVIGTGKKITLECSQTMGHDKMYWYQQDPGMELHLIHYSYGVNSTEKGDLSSESTVSRIRTEHFPLTLESARPSHTSQYLCASTPRANTEAFFGQGTRLTVV.

To note about this clonotype: The junction departs from germline at one end; a sequencing error may be responsible. This chain links TRBV7-7 with TRBJ2-1; D gene uncertain. Germline values: CDR1 SSHAT, CDR2 FNYEAQ (reference sequence). The CDR3 is 13 residues long. The CDR3 spells CASSLNRDNEQFF. The CDR3, as DNA: TGTGCTAGCAGCTTAAACCGTGACAATGAGCAGTTCTTC.

In this sample, this clonotype turned up a few times. The J gene is TRBJ2-7, the V gene TRBV4-3, with a weak D call TRBD1 (5 bases). This CDR3 contains 16 residues. The V gene's germline CDR1 is LGHNA and CDR2 YSLEER. V was shortened by 0 bases and J by 2 bases, with 14 bases between the two germline ends. CDR3 amino acids: CASSQDQGVLPYEQYF. CDR3 DNA sequence: TGCGCCAGCAGCCAAGATCAAGGGGTTCTCCCCTACGAGCAGTACTTC.

This clonotype was found a few times. V is TRBV7-2 and J is TRBJ2-3; D perhaps matches TRBD2 (5 bases). CDR1 and CDR2 from the germline V gene are SGHTA and FQGNSA. This CDR3 is 17 amino acids long. The ends were cut back, 0 bases at V and 2 bases at J, with 15 bases in the middle. The CDR3 here is CASSLAMQRYITDTQYF. The CDR3 DNA reads TGTGCCAGCAGCTTAGCGATGCAGCGGTACATCACAGATACGCAGTATTTT.

This clonotype has a count of ten or more. V is TRBV7-9 and J is TRBJ1-4; D unresolved. This CDR3 has 14 residues. Trimming took 3 bases from V and 8 from J, leaving 13 bases between them. Germline-derived CDR1 and CDR2 are SEHNR and FQNEAQ (reference sequence). The CDR3 coding sequence is TGTGCCAGCAGCTTTTACAGCCTCGGGGAAAAACTGTTTTTT. Protein sequence: CASSFYSLGEKLFF.

The chain employs TRBV10-3 and TRBJ1-6; perhaps TRBD1 as D (6 bases). The CDR3 runs 14 residues. V gave up 3 bases and J gave up 10 bases, with 13 bases separating them. The germline gives CDR1 ENHRY, CDR2 SYGVKD. CDR3 sequence reads: CAISDNREESPLHF. CDR3 in DNA: TGTGCCATCAGTGACAACAGGGAAGAGTCACCCCTCCACTTT.

This clonotype has a handful of counts. The genes are TRBV5-1 and TRBJ2-7, with D possibly matching TRBD2 (6 bases). V dropped 0 bases and J dropped 0 bases, with 10 bases sitting between them. There are 15 residues in the CDR3. The V gene's germline CDR1 is SGHRS and CDR2 YFSETQ. As DNA, the CDR3 is TGCGCCAGCAGCTTGGGCGGGACTTCCTCCTACGAGCAGTACTTC. It specifies CASSLGGTSSYEQYF. The full variable domain, its missing parts supplied by reference TRBV5-1 and TRBJ2-7, is KAGVTQTPRYLIKTRGQQVTLSCSPISGHRSVSWYQQTPGQGLQFLFEYFSETQRNKGNFPGRFSGRQFSNSRSEMNVSTLELGDSALYLCASSLGGTSSYEQYFGPGTRLTVT.

The count of this clonotype is one. This chain connects TRBV3-1 to TRBJ2-3, with 7 bases that match TRBD1. CDR1 LGHDT and CDR2 YNNKEL come from the germline V gene (reference sequence). The V gene end was trimmed by 0 bases and the J gene end by 3 bases; junction bases not matched to a gene: 6. There are 16 residues in the CDR3. This CDR3 is CASSQDQGGRTDTQYF. The CDR3 DNA is TGTGCCAGCAGCCAAGATCAAGGGGGCAGAACAGATACGCAGTATTTT.

This clonotype came up a few times. This chain uses TRBV10-3 with TRBJ1-2; TRBD1 agrees at 8 bases. The germline gives CDR1 ENHRY, CDR2 SYGVKD. The CDR3 sequence is 17 residues long. J was trimmed by 0 bases and V by 3 bases; bases with no gene match: 9. Here the CDR3 DNA reads TGTGCCATCAGTGAAATTACAGGGGGACATCCTAACTATGGCTACACCTTC. The encoded protein is CAISEITGGHPNYGYTF.

There are a few counts of this clonotype. The chain uses TRBV7-4 and TRBJ1-5; D is undetermined. Per germline, CDR1 SGHVT and CDR2 SQSDAQ. Deletions cut 2 bases from V and 5 bases from J, with 13 bases between. CDR3 length: 15 amino acids. CDR3 residues: CASSLHVQLDQPQHF. The CDR3 coding sequence is TGTGCCAGCAGCTTACATGTCCAGCTAGATCAGCCCCAGCATTTT.

V usage is TRBV7-8 and J usage is TRBJ2-5; no clear D gene. Germline CDR1 is SGHVS and CDR2 is FQNEAQ. The CDR3 extends over 14 amino acids. V dropped 5 bases and J dropped 5 bases, with 15 bases sitting between them. CDR3 protein: CASSQTLRSETQYF. The CDR3 DNA is TGTGCCAGCAGCCAAACGTTGAGGTCCGAGACCCAGTACTTC.

This clonotype was detected only a few times. This chain joins TRBV18 and TRBJ2-1; the match to TRBD2 covers 8 bases. The ends lost 2 bases at V and 6 bases at J; junction bases unmatched: 6. Germline CDR1 KGHSH, CDR2 LQKENI. This CDR3 is built from 15 residues. CDR3 amino acids: CASSPFTSGINEQFF. CDR3 nucleotide sequence: TGTGCCAGCTCACCATTTACTAGCGGAATCAATGAGCAGTTCTTC.

The rearrangement links TRBV4-1 to TRBJ1-5; 10 bases align to TRBD1. V trimming: 4 bases; J trimming: 2 bases; junction bases outside the gene matches: 14. CDR3 length: 19 amino acids. CDR1 and CDR2 (germline): MGHRA, YSYEKL. This CDR3 reads CASSRLSDRGLMGNQPQHF. The CDR3 DNA is TGCGCCAGCAGCCGCCTTTCGGACAGGGGGTTAATGGGCAATCAGCCCCAGCATTTT.

The V gene is TRBV6-5, the J gene TRBJ1-1, with D possibly TRBD1 on 5 matching bases. The germline V gene encodes CDR1 MNHEY and CDR2 SVGAGI. Trimming took off 0 bases at V and 1 base at J, with 12 bases between the two ends. CDR3 length equals 16 residues. CDR3 DNA sequence: TGTGCCAGCAGTTACTCTAGTCGGGGGAAGAACACTGAAGCTTTCTTT. It specifies CASSYSSRGKNTEAFF.